The TCR beta chain under discussion was sequenced for a study of T cell changes during pregnancy in multiple sclerosis. With 1 base removed from V and 4 bases from J, the gap between germline ends came to 17 bases. The CDR3 extends over 16 amino acids. CDR1 and CDR2 from the germline V gene are SGHKS and YYEKEE (reference sequence). Sequenced by immunoSEQ multiplex PCR; TCRdb stores in-frame clones only, minus some. The profile shows some 22,000 clones, over 75% of them singletons. The source of this sequence is a female donor with multiple sclerosis, enrolled in a pregnancy study. V is TRBV5-5 and J is TRBJ1-2; no firm D call. Material: CD8+ T cells from peripheral blood mononuclear cells, obtained before pregnancy. For the CDR3, the DNA is TGTGCCAGCAGCTTGACACCAGAAGGAGTACTCTATGGCTACACCTTC. This gives the protein CASSLTPEGVLYGYTF. The entire variable domain, with the rest obtained from reference TRBV5-5 and TRBJ1-2, is as follows: DAGVTQSPTHLIKTRGQQVTLRCSPISGHKSVSWYQQVLGQGPQFIFQYYEKEERGRGNFPDRFSARQFPNYSSELNVNALLLGDSALYLCASSLTPEGVLYGYTFGSGTRLTVV.